The 18 T cell receptor beta chains below were found in one sample sequenced in a study of chemoradiotherapy in HPV16-positive cancers. Using immunoSEQ multiplex PCR, the repertoire was profiled, and TCRdb retains in-frame clones only, with some absent. The data contain tens of thousands of clones, about 93% of them singletons. This material consisted of blood, taken from a patient who underwent chemoradiotherapy. The receptor source for this set is a human donor with HPV-associated anogenital cancer.

The chain couples TRBV7-3 to TRBJ2-1; 11 bases match TRBD2. Germline CDR1 is SGHTA and CDR2 is FQGTGA. This CDR3 spans 15 amino acids. Trimming took 5 bases from V and 9 from J; bases not matched to a gene: 9. As DNA, the CDR3 is TGTGCCAGCAGCCGCCTAGCGGGGGGCCAGGGTGAGCAGTTCTTC. The encoded protein is CASSRLAGGQGEQFF.

CDR3 sequence (DNA): TGTGCCAGCAGACTAGCGGGGCCCACAGATACGCAGTATTTT. This encodes CASRLAGPTDTQYF. The chain carries TRBV28 and TRBJ2-3, with TRBD2 matching over 10 bases. This CDR3 spans 14 amino acids. The V and J ends lost 6 bases and 2 bases, in that order; junction bases with no gene match: 2. The V gene's germline CDR1 is MDHEN and CDR2 SYDVKM. The entire variable domain, with the rest obtained from reference TRBV28 and TRBJ2-3, is as follows: DVKVTQSSRYLVKRTGEKVFLECVQDMDHENMFWYRQDPGLGLRLIYFSYDVKMKEKGDIPEGYSVSREKKERFSLILESASTNQTSMYLCASRLAGPTDTQYFGPGTRLTVL.

This clone was seen only a few times. This chain uses TRBV19 with TRBJ2-2, with 8 nucleotides matching TRBD2. CDR3 length equals 17 residues. V was clipped by 6 bases and J by 4 bases; unmatched bases: 13. Germline-derived CDR1 and CDR2 are LNHDA and SQIVND (reference sequence). The CDR3 reads CASSNPGLAVSTGELFF. For the CDR3, the DNA is TGTGCCAGTAGCAATCCTGGACTAGCCGTGAGCACCGGGGAGCTGTTTTTT.

The gene calls are TRBV5-4 and TRBJ2-1; TRBD2 matches 9 bases. Germline V gene lookup returns CDR1 SGHNT and CDR2 YYREEE (reference sequence). This CDR3 spans 15 amino acids. Trimming removed 0 bases from V and 8 bases from J; junction bases left unmatched: 6. CDR3 amino acids: CASSLVSSGTDEQFF. The CDR3, as DNA: TGTGCCAGCAGCTTGGTGTCTAGCGGGACCGATGAGCAGTTCTTC. Looking up the rest from reference TRBV5-4 and TRBJ2-1 gives the full variable domain: ETGVTQSPTHLIKTRGQQVTLRCSSQSGHNTVSWYQQALGQGPQFIFQYYREEENGRGNFPPRFSGLQFPNYSSELNVNALELDDSALYLCASSLVSSGTDEQFFGPGTRLTVL.

This clone came up once. The chain couples TRBV5-4 to TRBJ2-5; D may be TRBD1 (6 bases). This CDR3 is built from 14 residues. V gave up 2 bases and J gave up 4 bases, with 12 bases separating them. Germline values: CDR1 SGHNT, CDR2 YYREEE (reference sequence). CDR3 nucleotides: TGTGCCAGCAGCTTCGTGGGGACAACAGAGACCCAGTACTTC. This sequence encodes CASSFVGTTETQYF.

This chain connects TRBV7-9 to TRBJ1-4; D not certain. Germline V CDR1 and CDR2: SEHNR, FQNEAQ (reference sequence). Trimming removed 0 bases from V and 1 base from J, with 9 bases in between. CDR3 size: 16 residues. This chain's CDR3 is CASSLAGRRTNEKLFF. The CDR3 region has the DNA TGTGCCAGCAGCTTAGCCGGACGGAGAACTAATGAAAAACTGTTTTTT.

This chain links TRBV27 with TRBJ2-7; 9 bases fit TRBD1. CDR1 and CDR2 (germline): MNHEY, SMNVEV (reference sequence). With V trimmed by 5 bases and J by 9 bases, 11 bases remained unmatched. The CDR3 runs to 14 residues. The CDR3 DNA reads as TGTGCCAGCAGTCCGACAGGGGGAACCTTCGGGCAGTACTTC. The encoded protein is CASSPTGGTFGQYF.

This clone came up a few times. The CDR3 sequence: CASTPGRTYEQYF. CDR3 nucleotide sequence: TGTGCCAGCACCCCGGGCAGGACCTACGAGCAGTACTTC. The rearrangement uses TRBV2 and TRBJ2-7; D gene ambiguous. V lost 7 bases and J lost 2, with 12 bases in between. CDR1 is SNHLY and CDR2 is FYNNEI in the germline V gene. The CDR3 is 13 residues long. The complete variable domain, with remaining parts taken from reference TRBV2 and TRBJ2-7, reads EPEVTQTPSHQVTQMGQEVILRCVPISNHLYFYWYRQILGQKVEFLVSFYNNEISEKSEIFDDQFSVERPDGSNFTLKIRSTKLEDSAMYFCASTPGRTYEQYFGPGTRLTVT.

The gene calls are TRBV29-1 and TRBJ2-3, with 11 positions matching TRBD2. Germline V gene data show CDR1 as SQVTM and CDR2 as ANQGSEA. The CDR3 is 16 amino acids. The J segment lost 4 bases and the V segment lost 4 bases, leaving 10 bases of the junction unmatched. In nucleotides, the CDR3 is TGCAGCGTTGTGTTTACTAGCGGGAGTTTTGCAGATACGCAGTATTTT. It codes for CSVVFTSGSFADTQYF.

The V and J genes are TRBV29-1 and TRBJ2-5, with TRBD1 identical over 7 bases. The CDR3 is made up of 13 amino acids. Unmatched junction bases numbered 8, after V lost 7 bases and J lost 3 bases. Per the germline V gene, CDR1 is SQVTM and CDR2 is ANQGSEA. CDR3 in DNA: TGCAGCGCAGCCGGGACAGATAAAGAGACCCAGTACTTC. It codes for CSAAGTDKETQYF.

V usage is TRBV28 and J usage is TRBJ2-7; 7 positions agree with TRBD1. V shed 2 bases and J 4 bases; nucleotides not matched to a gene: 8. The CDR3 is 15 amino acids. From germline, CDR1 is MDHEN and CDR2 SYDVKM. This CDR3 reads CASSLLRDRVYEQYF. DNA of the CDR3: TGTGCCAGCAGTTTACTTCGGGACAGAGTATACGAGCAGTACTTC.

V and J are TRBV19 and TRBJ1-5; 9 bases line up with TRBD1. CDR3 length: 15 amino acids. Germline assignment: CDR1 LNHDA and CDR2 SQIVND (reference sequence). With V trimmed by 7 bases and J by 4 bases, 8 bases remained unmatched. The chain's CDR3 is CASTPLTGGNQPQHF. The CDR3 coding sequence is TGTGCCAGTACCCCCTTGACAGGGGGAAATCAGCCCCAGCATTTT.

The J gene is TRBJ2-7, the V gene TRBV7-9; D may match TRBD1 or TRBD2 (5 bases each). Germline CDR1 SEHNR, CDR2 FQNEAQ (reference sequence). V was cut by 5 bases and J by 4 bases, with 18 bases left in between. The CDR3 extends over 15 amino acids. The DNA of the CDR3 is TGTGCCAGCAGCCGTTCGGGTGGGGGATTGTACGAGCAGTACTTC. Its translation is CASSRSGGGLYEQYF.

The rearrangement uses TRBV6-1 and TRBJ1-1; tentative D call: TRBD1 (6 bases). With 5 bases removed from V and 5 bases from J, the gap between germline ends came to 12 bases. The germline V gene has CDR1 MNHNS and CDR2 SASEGT. The CDR3 is made up of 13 amino acids. The CDR3: CASSLTGWTEAFF. In DNA form, the CDR3 reads TGTGCCAGCAGTTTAACAGGGTGGACTGAAGCTTTCTTT.

This clone was found once. The chain is built from TRBV7-2 and TRBJ1-1, with 10 bases that match TRBD1. The CDR3 consists of 15 residues. With 3 bases clipped from V and 5 bases from J, the junction kept 6 bases outside the gene matches. Germline V gives CDR1 SGHTA, CDR2 FQGNSA. Here the CDR3 reads CASSLMTGGWTEAFF. The CDR3 DNA reads as TGTGCCAGCAGCTTGATGACAGGGGGCTGGACTGAAGCTTTCTTT.

The chain is built from TRBV6-5 and TRBJ2-2; D possibly corresponds to TRBD1 (6 bases). This CDR3 contains 15 residues. CDR1 is MNHEY and CDR2 is SVGAGI in the germline V gene. V dropped 2 bases and J dropped 7 bases, with 14 bases sitting between them. Here the CDR3 reads CASSYSGGRGGELFF. As DNA, the CDR3 is TGTGCCAGCAGTTACAGTGGGGGCCGCGGCGGGGAGCTGTTTTTT.

The V and J genes are TRBV19 and TRBJ2-7, with 11 bases that match TRBD1. Trimming took 5 bases from V and 3 from J; bases not matched to a gene: 6. The CDR3 extends over 15 amino acids. Germline V gives CDR1 LNHDA, CDR2 SQIVND (reference sequence). This chain's CDR3 is CASSSPGTGGYEQYF. The CDR3 region has the DNA TGTGCCAGTAGTTCCCCCGGGACAGGGGGCTACGAGCAGTACTTC.

The chain is built from TRBV5-4 and TRBJ2-1, with D unresolved. From germline, CDR1 is SGHNT and CDR2 YYREEE (reference sequence). Trimming stripped 1 base from V and 8 bases from J, with 13 bases between. The CDR3 extends over 14 amino acids. CDR3 sequence reads: CASSLNFLDDEQFF. The CDR3 region has the DNA TGTGCCAGCAGCTTGAACTTTCTAGACGATGAGCAGTTCTTC.